This entry lists 10 T cell receptor beta chains sequenced from one sample in a study of blood T cell repertoires in COVID-19. The method was immunoSEQ multiplex PCR; TCRdb's version includes in-frame clones alone and lacks a portion of them. Of approximately 200,000 clones in the sample, 86% were seen once. Sequencing input: PBMCs or T cells enriched from blood (not recorded which). The receptors stem from a woman aged 30 to 39 who had been exposed to COVID-19.

This clone is a singleton in its sample. This rearrangement joins TRBV7-6 to TRBJ1-2; D not certain. Trimming took 5 bases from V and 0 from J, leaving 13 bases between them. The CDR3 sequence is 15 residues long. Germline CDR1 reads SGHVS; CDR2 reads FNYEAQ. CDR3: CASSPRSVANYGYTF. The DNA of the CDR3 is TGTGCCAGCAGCCCACGGTCGGTAGCTAACTATGGCTACACCTTC.

The V and J genes are TRBV6-5 and TRBJ1-5; 7 bases line up with TRBD1. V shed 7 bases, J shed 5 bases, and the junction held 11 bases outside the gene matches. The CDR3 length is 15 residues. CDR1 and CDR2 (germline): MNHEY, SVGAGI. CDR3 in amino acids: CASKFEGASHQPQHF. The DNA for the CDR3 is TGTGCCAGCAAATTTGAGGGGGCCTCTCATCAGCCCCAGCATTTT.

The chain couples TRBV18 to TRBJ2-7; D gene unclear. The CDR3 covers 12 residues. The V and J ends lost 2 bases and 3 bases respectively, with 5 bases between them. Germline loops: CDR1 KGHSH, CDR2 LQKENI. CDR3 coding DNA: TGTGCCAGCTCACCAAACAGCTACGAGCAGTACTTC. Its protein product is CASSPNSYEQYF.

V and J are TRBV18 and TRBJ1-4, with TRBD1 matching 8 bases. The CDR3 extends over 17 amino acids. Trimming took 4 bases from V and 0 from J; bases not matched to a gene: 7. Germline V CDR1 and CDR2: KGHSH, LQKENI. CDR3 region: CASSLYDRGATNEKLFF. CDR3 DNA sequence: TGTGCCAGCTCACTTTATGACAGGGGAGCAACTAATGAAAAACTGTTTTTT.

V gene TRBV9 combines with J gene TRBJ2-1, with TRBD2 identical over 15 bases. This CDR3 contains 15 residues. Germline V lookup: CDR1 SGDLS, CDR2 YYNGEE. V dropped 3 bases and J dropped 10; count of bases not matched to a gene: 5. In DNA, the CDR3 is TGTGCCAGCAGCGCAGGACTAGCGGGGGGGCGAGAGCAGTTCTTC. It is translated as CASSAGLAGGREQFF.

V is TRBV7-3 and J is TRBJ1-1; 7 bases line up with TRBD1. J lost 1 base, V lost 3 bases, and 5 bases had no gene match. CDR3 length equals 15 residues. Germline loops: CDR1 SGHTA, CDR2 FQGTGA. The CDR3 spells CASSLEGGSNTEAFF. CDR3 bases: TGTGCCAGCAGCTTGGAAGGGGGCTCGAACACTGAAGCTTTCTTT. The entire variable domain, with the rest obtained from reference TRBV7-3 and TRBJ1-1, is as follows: GAGVSQTPSNKVTEKGKYVELRCDPISGHTALYWYRQSLGQGPEFLIYFQGTGAADDSGLPNDRFFAVRPEGSVSTLKIQRTERGDSAVYLCASSLEGGSNTEAFFGQGTRLTVV.

The chain is built from TRBV6-5 and TRBJ1-1; the D gene is possibly TRBD1 (6 bases). V dropped 7 bases and J dropped 1 base, with 13 bases sitting between them. Germline V CDR1 and CDR2: MNHEY, SVGAGI. CDR3 length equals 14 residues. For the CDR3, the DNA is TGTGCCAGCATAGGGCAGGGGCGGAACACTGAAGCTTTCTTT. Amino acids: CASIGQGRNTEAFF.

This chain joins TRBV7-9 and TRBJ1-4; the match to TRBD1 covers 9 bases. Germline V gives CDR1 SEHNR, CDR2 FQNEAQ (reference sequence). V lost 5 bases, J lost 0 bases, and 4 bases stayed unmatched. This CDR3 is built from 16 residues. The CDR3 nucleotides read TGTGCCAGCAGCCCCGGACAGGGGACAACTAATGAAAAACTGTTTTTT. Protein: CASSPGQGTTNEKLFF.

This clone occurred once. V usage is TRBV5-1 and J usage is TRBJ1-5, with D hard to call. CDR3 length equals 17 residues. The germline V gene encodes CDR1 SGHRS and CDR2 YFSETQ. V lost 0 bases, J lost 0 bases, and 13 bases lay in between. The CDR3 here is CASSLGSGQSSNQPQHF. The CDR3, as DNA: TGCGCCAGCAGCTTGGGTTCGGGTCAGTCTAGCAATCAGCCCCAGCATTTT.

The V gene is TRBV18, the J gene TRBJ2-1; 9 bases line up with TRBD1. J was trimmed by 9 bases and V by 2 bases; bases with no gene match: 5. The germline V gene has CDR1 KGHSH and CDR2 LQKENI. This CDR3 is built from 14 residues. The CDR3 region is CASSPGTGLGEQFF. The CDR3 bases are TGTGCCAGCTCACCAGGGACAGGGTTGGGTGAGCAGTTCTTC. Full variable domain (remainder filled in from reference TRBV18 and TRBJ2-1): NAGVMQNPRHLVRRRGQEARLRCSPMKGHSHVYWYRQLPEEGLKFMVYLQKENIIDESGMPKERFSAEFPKEGPSILRIQQVVRGDSAAYFCASSPGTGLGEQFFGPGTRLTVL.